One and the same sample provided the 9 T cell receptor beta chains below, sequenced in a study of T-cell reconstitution after alpha-beta-depleted transplantation in children. The authors prepared the TCRbeta library with unique molecular identifiers. TCRdb re-derived calls from the PCR reads in MiXCR, one entry per CDR3 protein. This sample has about 200,000 distinct CDR3 sequences; roughly 7.1% occur once, and the top ten carry roughly 6%. Sequenced here: PBMCs, sampled before TCRalphabeta/CD19-depleted stem cell transplant. These receptors all come from a boy between 2 and 15 years old with acute lymphoblastic leukemia, due to receive a stem cell transplant.

This clonotype was observed a few times. The J gene is TRBJ1-2, the V gene TRBV28; D possibly corresponds to TRBD1 (6 bases). The V end lost 6 bases, the J end lost 0 bases, and 20 bases lay between the germline ends. The germline CDR1 and CDR2 sequences are MDHEN and SYDVKM. The CDR3 length is 17 residues. CDR3: CASSPPGGRIPNYGYTF. The CDR3 nucleotides read TGTGCCAGCAGCCCCCCGGGGGGGCGCATTCCTAACTATGGCTACACCTTC.

This clonotype has a count of ten or more. The CDR3 sequence: CASSLFPYEQYF. CDR3 sequence (DNA): TGTGCCAGCAGTCTGTTCCCCTACGAGCAGTACTTC. The chain combines TRBV28 with TRBJ2-7; D call uncertain. The CDR3 extends over 12 amino acids. Deletions cut 5 bases from V and 2 bases from J, with 7 bases between. Germline values: CDR1 MDHEN, CDR2 SYDVKM. The whole variable domain, filled in from reference TRBV28 and TRBJ2-7, reads DVKVTQSSRYLVKRTGEKVFLECVQDMDHENMFWYRQDPGLGLRLIYFSYDVKMKEKGDIPEGYSVSREKKERFSLILESASTNQTSMYLCASSLFPYEQYFGPGTRLTVT.

This clonotype occurred a few times. The CDR3 bases are TGTGCCAGCATCCCTAGGACTAATCCGTACTTC. It is translated as CASIPRTNPYF. V and J are TRBV21-1 and TRBJ2-7; TRBD2 is taken as the D call from the table, unchecked against the DNA. TRBV21-1 is listed as a pseudogene. The CDR3 loop spans 11 amino acids.

This clonotype was seen many times. The chain recombines TRBV6-5 with TRBJ2-7; TRBD1 matches at 7 bases. CDR3 length equals 15 residues. J lost 1 base, V lost 0 bases, and 3 bases had no gene match. The V gene's germline CDR1 is MNHEY and CDR2 SVGAGI. The CDR3 region is CASSYSRDSSYEQYF. The CDR3, as DNA: TGTGCCAGCAGTTACTCCCGGGACAGTTCCTACGAGCAGTACTTC.

This clonotype has at least ten counts. This chain connects TRBV7-2 to TRBJ2-3; TRBD2 might be the D (5 bases). CDR3 length: 15 residues. The V gene lost 4 bases and the J gene lost 5 bases, with 16 bases spanning the gap. Germline CDR1 reads SGHTA; CDR2 reads FQGNSA. CDR3 DNA sequence: TGTGCCAGCAGCTCCGGGATAGCGTTGCGAGATACGCAGTATTTT. Its protein product is CASSSGIALRDTQYF.

This clonotype was seen many times. The CDR3 region is CSASRTSGVYEQYF. In DNA, the CDR3 is TGCAGTGCTAGCCGGACTAGCGGGGTTTACGAGCAGTACTTC. This sequence joins TRBV20-1 and TRBJ2-7, with TRBD2 matching 12 bases. The CDR3 contains 14 residues. V lost 3 bases to trimming and J lost 4 bases; unmatched junction nucleotides: 4. Looked up from germline, CDR1 is DFQATT and CDR2 is SNEGSKA (reference sequence).

This clonotype was detected many times. This rearrangement joins TRBV7-9 to TRBJ2-7; the D gene is possibly TRBD1 (5 bases). The V gene lost 6 bases and the J gene lost 4 bases, with 22 bases spanning the gap. There are 16 residues in the CDR3. Germline-derived CDR1 and CDR2 are SEHNR and FQNEAQ (reference sequence). The CDR3 DNA follows: TGTGCCAGCAGACCTAACCCCCGCCAAGACAGATACGAGCAGTACTTC. Amino acid sequence: CASRPNPRQDRYEQYF. The full variable domain, in which reference TRBV7-9 and TRBJ2-7 provide the parts outside the CDR3, is DTGVSQNPRHKITKRGQNVTFRCDPISEHNRLYWYRQTLGQGPEFLTYFQNEAQLEKSRLLSDRFSAERPKGSFSTLEIQRTEQGDSAMYLCASRPNPRQDRYEQYFGPGTRLTVT.

This clonotype showed up many times. V is TRBV4-3 and J is TRBJ2-1, with TRBD2 matching 8 bases. Per the germline V gene, CDR1 is LGHNA and CDR2 is YSLEER. The CDR3 runs to 16 residues. V dropped 0 bases and J dropped 8; count of bases not matched to a gene: 9. CDR3 sequence (DNA): TGCGCCAGCAGCCAAGAGAGGGGACTAGTCCTGCATGAGCAGTTCTTC. Translating gives CASSQERGLVLHEQFF.

This clonotype showed up many times. The chain couples TRBV29-1 to TRBJ2-3; D remains unclear. V was cut by 1 base and J by 0 bases, with 17 bases left in between. This CDR3 region has 17 residues. Per germline, CDR1 SQVTM and CDR2 ANQGSEA. The CDR3 DNA follows: TGCAGCGTTGAAGCCCCCCGGCAAGTAATTAGCACAGATACGCAGTATTTT. Translated: CSVEAPRQVISTDTQYF.